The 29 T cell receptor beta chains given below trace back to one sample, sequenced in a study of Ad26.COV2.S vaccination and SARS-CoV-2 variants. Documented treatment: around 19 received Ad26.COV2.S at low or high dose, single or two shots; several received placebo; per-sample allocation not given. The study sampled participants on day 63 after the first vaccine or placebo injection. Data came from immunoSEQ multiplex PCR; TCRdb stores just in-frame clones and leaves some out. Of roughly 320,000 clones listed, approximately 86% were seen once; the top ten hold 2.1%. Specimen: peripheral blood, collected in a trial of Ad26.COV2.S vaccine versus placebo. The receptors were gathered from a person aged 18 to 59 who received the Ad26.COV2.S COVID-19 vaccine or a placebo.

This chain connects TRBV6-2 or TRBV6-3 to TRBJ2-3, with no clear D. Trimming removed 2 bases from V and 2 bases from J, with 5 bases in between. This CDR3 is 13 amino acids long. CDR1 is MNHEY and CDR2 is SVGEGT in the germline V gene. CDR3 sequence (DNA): TGTGCCAGCAGTTACGAAGTCACAGATACGCAGTATTTT. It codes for CASSYEVTDTQYF.

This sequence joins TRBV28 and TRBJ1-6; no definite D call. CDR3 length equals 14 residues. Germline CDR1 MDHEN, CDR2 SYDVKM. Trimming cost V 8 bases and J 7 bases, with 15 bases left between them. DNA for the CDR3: TGTGCCAGCGGGTTCGAGAATTCCAATTCACCCCTCCACTTT. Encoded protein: CASGFENSNSPLHF.

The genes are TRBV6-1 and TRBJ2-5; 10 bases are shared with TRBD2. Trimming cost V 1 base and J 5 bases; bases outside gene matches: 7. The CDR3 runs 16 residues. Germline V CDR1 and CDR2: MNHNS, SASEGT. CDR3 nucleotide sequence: TGTGCCAGCAGTGAAGTCGATAGCGGGGGGCGGGAGACCCAGTACTTC. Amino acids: CASSEVDSGGRETQYF.

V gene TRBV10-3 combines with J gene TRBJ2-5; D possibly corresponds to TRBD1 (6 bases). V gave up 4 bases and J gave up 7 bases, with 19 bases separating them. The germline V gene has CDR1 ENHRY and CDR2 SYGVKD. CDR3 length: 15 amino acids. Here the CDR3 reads CAISGGQSPMGTQYF. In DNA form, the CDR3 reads TGTGCCATCAGTGGCGGACAGTCTCCAATGGGGACCCAGTACTTC.

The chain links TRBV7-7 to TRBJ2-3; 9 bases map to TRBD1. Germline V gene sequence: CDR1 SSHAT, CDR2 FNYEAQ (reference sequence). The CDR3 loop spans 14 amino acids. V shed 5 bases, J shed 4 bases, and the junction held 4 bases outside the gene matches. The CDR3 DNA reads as TGTGCCAGCAGCCCGGGACAGGGACCAGATACGCAGTATTTT. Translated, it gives CASSPGQGPDTQYF.

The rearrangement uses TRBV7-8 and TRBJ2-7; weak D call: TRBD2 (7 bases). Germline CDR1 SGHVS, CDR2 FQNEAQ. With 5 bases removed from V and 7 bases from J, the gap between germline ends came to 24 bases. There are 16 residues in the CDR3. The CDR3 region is CASSLNWGGPEGEQYF. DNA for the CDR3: TGTGCCAGCAGCCTCAATTGGGGGGGGCCGGAAGGTGAGCAGTACTTC.

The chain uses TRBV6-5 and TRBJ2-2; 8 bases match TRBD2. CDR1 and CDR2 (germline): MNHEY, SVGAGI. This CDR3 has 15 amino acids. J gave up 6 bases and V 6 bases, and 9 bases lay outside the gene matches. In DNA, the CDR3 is TGTGCCAGCAGCCGCGGGGGGTTCAAACCCGGGGAGCTGTTTTTT. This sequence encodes CASSRGGFKPGELFF.

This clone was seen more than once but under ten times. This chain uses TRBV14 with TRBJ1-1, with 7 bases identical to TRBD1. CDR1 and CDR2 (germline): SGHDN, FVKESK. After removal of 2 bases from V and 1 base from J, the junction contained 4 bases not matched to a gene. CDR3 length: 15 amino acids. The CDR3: CASSQRTGWNTEAFF. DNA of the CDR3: TGTGCCAGCAGCCAAAGGACAGGTTGGAACACTGAAGCTTTCTTT.

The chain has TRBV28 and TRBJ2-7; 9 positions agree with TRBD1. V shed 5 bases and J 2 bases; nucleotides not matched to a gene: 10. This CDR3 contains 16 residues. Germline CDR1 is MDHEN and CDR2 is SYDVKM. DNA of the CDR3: TGTGCCAGCAGTAACAGGGGGCTCAGAGAAGCCTACGAGCAGTACTTC. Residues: CASSNRGLREAYEQYF.

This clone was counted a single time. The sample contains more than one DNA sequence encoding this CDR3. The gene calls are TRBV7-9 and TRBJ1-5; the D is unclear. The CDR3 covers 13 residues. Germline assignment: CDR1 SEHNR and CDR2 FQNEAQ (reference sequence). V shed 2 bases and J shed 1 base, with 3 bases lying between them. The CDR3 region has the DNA TGTGCCAGCAGCTTAAGCAGCAATCAGCCCCAGCATTTT. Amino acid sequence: CASSLSSNQPQHF.

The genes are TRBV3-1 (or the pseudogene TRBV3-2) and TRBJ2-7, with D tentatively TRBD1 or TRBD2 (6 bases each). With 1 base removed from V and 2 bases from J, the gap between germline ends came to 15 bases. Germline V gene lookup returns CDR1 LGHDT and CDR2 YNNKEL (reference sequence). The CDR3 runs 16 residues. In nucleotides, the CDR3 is TGTGCCAGCAGCCAAGGGGGGGCCAGGACCCCCTACGAGCAGTACTTC. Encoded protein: CASSQGGARTPYEQYF.

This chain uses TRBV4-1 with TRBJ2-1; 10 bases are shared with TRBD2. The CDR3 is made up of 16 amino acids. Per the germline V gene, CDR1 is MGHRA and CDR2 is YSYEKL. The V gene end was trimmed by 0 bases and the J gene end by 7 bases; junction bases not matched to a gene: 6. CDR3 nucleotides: TGCGCCAGCAGCCAAGAGGCTAGCGGGGGCAAGAATGAGCAGTTCTTC. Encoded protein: CASSQEASGGKNEQFF.

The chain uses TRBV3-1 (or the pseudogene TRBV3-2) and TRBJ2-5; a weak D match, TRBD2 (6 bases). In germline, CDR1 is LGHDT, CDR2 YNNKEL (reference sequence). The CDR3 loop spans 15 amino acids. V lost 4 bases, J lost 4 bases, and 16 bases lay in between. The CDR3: CASSLGGVGGETQYF. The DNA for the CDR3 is TGTGCCAGCAGCCTTGGGGGAGTCGGGGGAGAGACCCAGTACTTC.

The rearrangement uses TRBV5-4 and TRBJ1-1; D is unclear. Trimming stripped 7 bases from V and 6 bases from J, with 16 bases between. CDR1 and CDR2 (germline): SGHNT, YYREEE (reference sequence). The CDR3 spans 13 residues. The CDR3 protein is CASAAFLAAEAFF. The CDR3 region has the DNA TGTGCCAGCGCAGCTTTCCTGGCCGCTGAAGCTTTCTTT.

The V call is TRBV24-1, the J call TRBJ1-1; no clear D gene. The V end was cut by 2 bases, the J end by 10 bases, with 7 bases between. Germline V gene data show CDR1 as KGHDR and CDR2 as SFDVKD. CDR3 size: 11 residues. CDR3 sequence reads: CATSDSGLAFF. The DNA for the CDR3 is TGTGCCACCAGTGATTCGGGTCTAGCTTTCTTT.

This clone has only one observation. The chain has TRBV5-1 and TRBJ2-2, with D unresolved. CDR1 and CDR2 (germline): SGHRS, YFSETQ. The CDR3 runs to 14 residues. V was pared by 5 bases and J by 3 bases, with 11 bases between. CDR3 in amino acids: CASRAQADTGELFF. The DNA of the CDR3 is TGCGCCAGCAGAGCCCAGGCAGACACCGGGGAGCTGTTTTTT.

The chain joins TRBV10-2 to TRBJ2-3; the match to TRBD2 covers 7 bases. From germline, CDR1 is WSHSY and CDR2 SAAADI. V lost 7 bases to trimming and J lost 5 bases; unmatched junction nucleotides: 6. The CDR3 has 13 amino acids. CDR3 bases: TGCGCCAGCATGGCGGGGGAGGGAGATACGCAGTATTTT. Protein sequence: CASMAGEGDTQYF.

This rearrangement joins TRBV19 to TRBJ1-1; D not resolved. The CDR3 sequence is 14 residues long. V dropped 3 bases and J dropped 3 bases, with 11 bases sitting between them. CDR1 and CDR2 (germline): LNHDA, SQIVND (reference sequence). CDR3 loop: CASSIWWEDTEAFF. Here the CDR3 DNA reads TGTGCCAGTAGTATCTGGTGGGAGGACACTGAAGCTTTCTTT.

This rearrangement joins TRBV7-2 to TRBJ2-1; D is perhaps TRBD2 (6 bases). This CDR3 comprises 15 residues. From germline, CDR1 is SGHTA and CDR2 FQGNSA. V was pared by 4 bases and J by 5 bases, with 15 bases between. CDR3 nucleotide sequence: TGTGCCAGCAGCTCAAGAAGGACTAACCACAATGAGCAGTTCTTC. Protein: CASSSRRTNHNEQFF.

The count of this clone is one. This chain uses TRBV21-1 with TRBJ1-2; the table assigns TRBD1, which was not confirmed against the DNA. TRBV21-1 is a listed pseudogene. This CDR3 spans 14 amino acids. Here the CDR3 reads CASSRLQGKYGYTF. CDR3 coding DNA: TGTGCCAGCAGCAGATTACAGGGAAAATATGGCTACACCTTC.

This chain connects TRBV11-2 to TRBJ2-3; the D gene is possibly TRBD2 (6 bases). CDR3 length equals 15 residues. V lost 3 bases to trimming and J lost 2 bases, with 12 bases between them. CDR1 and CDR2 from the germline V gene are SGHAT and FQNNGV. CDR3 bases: TGTGCCAGCAGCTTCGCGGGACTGATCACAGATACGCAGTATTTT. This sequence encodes CASSFAGLITDTQYF.

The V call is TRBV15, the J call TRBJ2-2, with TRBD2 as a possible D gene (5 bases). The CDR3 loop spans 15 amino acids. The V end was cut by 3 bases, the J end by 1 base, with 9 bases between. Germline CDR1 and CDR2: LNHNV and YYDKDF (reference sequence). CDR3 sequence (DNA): TGTGCCACCAGCAGCGGGGTTTTGAACACCGGGGAGCTGTTTTTT. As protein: CATSSGVLNTGELFF.

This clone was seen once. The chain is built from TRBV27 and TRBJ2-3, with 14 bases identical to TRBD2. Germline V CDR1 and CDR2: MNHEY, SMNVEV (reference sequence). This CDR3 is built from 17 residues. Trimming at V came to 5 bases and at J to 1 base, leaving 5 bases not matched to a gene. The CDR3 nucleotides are TGTGCCAGCAGTCGACTAGCGGGGGGGCCTGGCACAGATACGCAGTATTTT. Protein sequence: CASSRLAGGPGTDTQYF.

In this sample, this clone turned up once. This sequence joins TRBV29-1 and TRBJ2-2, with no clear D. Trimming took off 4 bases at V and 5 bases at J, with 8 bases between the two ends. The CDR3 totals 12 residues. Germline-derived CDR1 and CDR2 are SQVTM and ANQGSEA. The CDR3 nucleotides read TGCAGCGTTGCAGGAGAGACCGGGGAGCTGTTTTTT. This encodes CSVAGETGELFF.

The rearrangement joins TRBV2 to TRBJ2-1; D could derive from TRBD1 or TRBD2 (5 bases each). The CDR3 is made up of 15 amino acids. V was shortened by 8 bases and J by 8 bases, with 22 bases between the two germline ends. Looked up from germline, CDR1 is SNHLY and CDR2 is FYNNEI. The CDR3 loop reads CASLNLGTELDEQFF. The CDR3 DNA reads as TGTGCCAGCTTGAACCTTGGGACCGAGTTAGATGAGCAGTTCTTC.

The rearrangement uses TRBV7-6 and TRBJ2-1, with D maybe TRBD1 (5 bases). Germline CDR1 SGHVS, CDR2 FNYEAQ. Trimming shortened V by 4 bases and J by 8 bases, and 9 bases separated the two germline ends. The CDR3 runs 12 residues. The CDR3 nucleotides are TGTGCCAGCAGCTCTCAGGGTTATGAGCAGTTCTTC. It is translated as CASSSQGYEQFF.

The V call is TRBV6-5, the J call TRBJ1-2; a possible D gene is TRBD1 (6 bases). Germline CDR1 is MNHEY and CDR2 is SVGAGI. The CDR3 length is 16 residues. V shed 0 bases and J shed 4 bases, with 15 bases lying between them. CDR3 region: CASSYSLVGAGYGYTF. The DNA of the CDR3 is TGTGCCAGCAGTTACTCGCTCGTGGGGGCCGGCTATGGCTACACCTTC.

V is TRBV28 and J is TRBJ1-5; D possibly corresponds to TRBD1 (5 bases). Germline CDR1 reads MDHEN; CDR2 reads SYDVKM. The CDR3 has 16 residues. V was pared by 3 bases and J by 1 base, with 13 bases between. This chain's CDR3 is CASSLAWGGSNQPQHF. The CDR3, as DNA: TGTGCCAGCAGTTTGGCTTGGGGGGGGAGCAATCAGCCCCAGCATTTT.

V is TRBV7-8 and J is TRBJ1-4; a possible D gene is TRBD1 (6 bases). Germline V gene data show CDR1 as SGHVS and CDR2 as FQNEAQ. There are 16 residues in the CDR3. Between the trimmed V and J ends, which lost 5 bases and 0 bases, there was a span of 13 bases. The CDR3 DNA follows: TGTGCCAGCAGCACAAGGACAGATACAACTAATGAAAAACTGTTTTTT. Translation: CASSTRTDTTNEKLFF.